This entry lists 10 T cell receptor beta chains sequenced from one sample in a study of shared clonotypes between healthy human individuals. The data were produced by immunoSEQ multiplex PCR, yet TCRdb's version contains in-frame clones alone and is incomplete. The top ten hold under 2% of the sample, which has 600,000 to 800,000 clones, just under 75% seen once. Sequencing used memory CD4+ T cells sorted from blood. Documented subset: CD45RA-negative fraction. These receptors were collected from a woman aged 25-40 years in good health.

J is TRBJ2-5 and V is TRBV4-1, with TRBD2 matching over 12 bases. The CDR3 covers 15 residues. Trimming at V came to 3 bases and at J to 5 bases, leaving 4 bases not matched to a gene. The germline V gene encodes CDR1 MGHRA and CDR2 YSYEKL. CDR3 residues: CASSQLAGGRETQYF. The CDR3 DNA reads as TGCGCCAGCAGCCAGCTAGCGGGAGGGCGGGAGACCCAGTACTTC.

V and J are TRBV6-6 and TRBJ1-4; no reliable D call. The V gene's germline CDR1 is MNHNY and CDR2 SVGAGI (reference sequence). V lost 7 bases and J lost 7, with 7 bases in between. This CDR3 is 11 amino acids long. The CDR3, as DNA: TGTGCCAGCAAAAGCGTTGAAAAACTGTTTTTT. Amino acids: CASKSVEKLFF.

The chain couples TRBV7-9 to TRBJ2-2; D is uncertain. Trimming cost V 1 base and J 6 bases, with 12 bases left between them. CDR1 is SEHNR, CDR2 FQNEAQ, per germline (reference sequence). The CDR3 has 15 residues. The CDR3 here is CASSLVGRAAGELFF. The CDR3 DNA is TGTGCCAGCAGCTTAGTTGGACGGGCGGCCGGGGAGCTGTTTTTT. The whole variable domain, remainder taken from reference TRBV7-9 and TRBJ2-2, is DTGVSQNPRHKITKRGQNVTFRCDPISEHNRLYWYRQTLGQGPEFLTYFQNEAQLEKSRLLSDRFSAERPKGSFSTLEIQRTEQGDSAMYLCASSLVGRAAGELFFGEGSRLTVL.

This clone was picked up one time. The chain is built from TRBV2 and TRBJ1-1; D remains unclear. The CDR3 extends over 11 amino acids. Trimming removed 4 bases from V and 4 bases from J, with 4 bases in between. The germline CDR1 and CDR2 sequences are SNHLY and FYNNEI. Here the CDR3 reads CASSGSTEAFF. CDR3 DNA: TGTGCCAGCAGTGGCAGCACTGAAGCTTTCTTT.

In this sample, this clone turned up a few times. V is TRBV27 and J is TRBJ1-4, with unresolved D. V was pared by 8 bases and J by 5 bases, with 12 bases between. The length of the CDR3 is 13 residues. The germline V gene encodes CDR1 MNHEY and CDR2 SMNVEV (reference sequence). The CDR3 DNA follows: TGTGCCAGCCGCTGGGCAGGAAATGAAAAACTGTTTTTT. This codes for CASRWAGNEKLFF.

The CDR3 region has the DNA TGTGCCAGCAAAGGTGGTTCGATAGAAAAACTGTTTTTT. Amino acids: CASKGGSIEKLFF. The gene calls are TRBV27 and TRBJ1-4; D not certain. This CDR3 is built from 13 residues. The germline V gene has CDR1 MNHEY and CDR2 SMNVEV (reference sequence). V lost 7 bases and J lost 8, with 14 bases in between.

The gene calls are TRBV5-6 and TRBJ1-1, with D possibly TRBD1 on 5 matching bases. This CDR3 is 13 amino acids long. V lost 4 bases and J 5 bases, leaving 12 bases between the germline ends. Germline V gives CDR1 SGHDT, CDR2 YYEEEE. In nucleotides, the CDR3 is TGTGCCAGCAGCCCGGGGGTTAGGACTGAAGCTTTCTTT. It is translated as CASSPGVRTEAFF.

This chain links TRBV5-1 with TRBJ1-2, with TRBD1 as a possible D gene (5 bases). From germline, CDR1 is SGHRS and CDR2 YFSETQ. This CDR3 is 13 amino acids long. V was clipped by 0 bases and J by 8 bases, with 11 bases between them. The CDR3, as DNA: TGCGCCAGCAGCTTGGAGGCGGGGCGAGGCTACACCTTC. Protein product: CASSLEAGRGYTF. Full variable domain (outside the CDR3, taken from reference TRBV5-1 and TRBJ1-2): KAGVTQTPRYLIKTRGQQVTLSCSPISGHRSVSWYQQTPGQGLQFLFEYFSETQRNKGNFPGRFSGRQFSNSRSEMNVSTLELGDSALYLCASSLEAGRGYTFGSGTRLTVV.

This clone was detected ten times or more. The chain employs TRBV28 and TRBJ1-4, with TRBD1 matching 9 bases. The CDR3 totals 15 residues. Germline trimming cut 5 bases from V and 6 bases from J; bases unmatched to any gene: 7. The germline V gene has CDR1 MDHEN and CDR2 SYDVKM. CDR3 region: CASSPYRGRDEKLFF. CDR3 coding DNA: TGTGCCAGCAGTCCGTACAGGGGGCGCGATGAAAAACTGTTTTTT. Combining the CDR3 with reference TRBV28 and TRBJ1-4 gives the whole variable domain DVKVTQSSRYLVKRTGEKVFLECVQDMDHENMFWYRQDPGLGLRLIYFSYDVKMKEKGDIPEGYSVSREKKERFSLILESASTNQTSMYLCASSPYRGRDEKLFFGSGTQLSVL.

The chain is built from TRBV7-9 and TRBJ2-1, with 10 positions matching TRBD2. The V gene end was trimmed by 5 bases and the J gene end by 0 bases; junction bases not matched to a gene: 1. The CDR3 is 15 amino acids. The germline V gene encodes CDR1 SEHNR and CDR2 FQNEAQ (reference sequence). CDR3 region: CASSGLADSYNEQFF. The CDR3 coding sequence is TGTGCCAGCAGCGGACTAGCGGACTCCTACAATGAGCAGTTCTTC.